Described below is a single T cell receptor beta chain sequence and its context. The V and J ends lost 4 bases and 1 base respectively, with 9 bases between them. Germline V lookup: CDR1 SGHRS, CDR2 YFSETQ. There are 14 residues in the CDR3. Original processing methods: Amplification of reference gene primers provided the estimated nucleated cell counts. Data came from immunoSEQ multiplex PCR; TCRdb stores just in-frame clones and leaves some out. That table supplies the V and J calls and clone size; D and trimming were determined from the DNA. The data hold 90,000 to 120,000 clones, with around 90% observed a single time. This specimen comes from a study of blood T cell repertoires in COVID-19. In the study overall: The study drew acute and convalescent COVID-19 samples from the United States, Italy and Spain. T cells, B-cell-depleted T cells, or PBMCs provided the cDNA or gDNA that served as material.

Material for sequencing was peripheral blood. The receptor was derived from a woman aged 60 to 75 with acute or convalescent COVID-19. J is TRBJ1-3 and V is TRBV5-1; D perhaps matches TRBD1 (5 bases). CDR3 in amino acids: CASSKTVSGNTIYF. In nucleotides, the CDR3 is TGCGCCAGCAGCAAGACAGTATCTGGAAACACCATATATTTT.